Sequencing of this T cell receptor beta chain was carried out in a study of blood T cell repertoires in COVID-19. Study as a whole: Spain, Italy and the United States supplied samples that represented acute and convalescent COVID-19. From T cells, B-cell-depleted T cells, or PBMCs came the material, which was cDNA or gDNA.

From germline, CDR1 is MNHEY and CDR2 SMNVEV (reference sequence). The CDR3 has 12 residues. V lost 8 bases to trimming and J lost 6 bases; unmatched junction nucleotides: 3. In the authors' methods: Estimation of nucleated cell counts was performed using reference gene primer amplification. Libraries were prepared by immunoSEQ multiplex PCR; TCRdb keeps only in-frame clonotypes and omits some of them. V, J and clone size are those of that table, while D and trimming were read from the DNA. Among tens of thousands of clones listed, roughly 84% were seen once. This rearrangement joins TRBV27 to TRBJ2-2; 7 bases align to TRBD2. Sequenced input: peripheral blood. This receptor was obtained from a woman between 55 and 75 years old with acute or convalescent COVID-19. The CDR3 loop is CASSAGPGELFF. DNA for the CDR3: TGTGCCAGCTCAGCGGGGCCCGGGGAGCTGTTTTTT.